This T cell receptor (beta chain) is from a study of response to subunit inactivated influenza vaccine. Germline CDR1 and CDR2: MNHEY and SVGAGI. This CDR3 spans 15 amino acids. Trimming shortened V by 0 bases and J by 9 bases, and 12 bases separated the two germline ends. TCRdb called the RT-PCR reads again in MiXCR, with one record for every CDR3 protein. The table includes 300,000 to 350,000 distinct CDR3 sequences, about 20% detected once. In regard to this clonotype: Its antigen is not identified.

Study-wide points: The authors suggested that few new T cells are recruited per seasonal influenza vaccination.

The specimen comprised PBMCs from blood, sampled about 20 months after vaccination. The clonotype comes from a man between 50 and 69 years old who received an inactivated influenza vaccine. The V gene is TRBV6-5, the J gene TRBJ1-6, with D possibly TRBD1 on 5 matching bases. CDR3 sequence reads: CASSYSVGRLSPLHF. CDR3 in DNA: TGTGCCAGCAGTTACTCCGTGGGACGGCTTTCACCCCTCCACTTT.